This T cell receptor (beta chain) came from a study of patients and donors after allogeneic stem cell transplantation. This clonotype was recorded at least ten times. The CDR3 is made up of 13 amino acids. Trimming took off 6 bases at V and 0 bases at J, with 8 bases between the two ends. TCRdb re-called the RT-PCR reads with MiXCR, one entry per CDR3 protein. The sample consists of 200,000 to 250,000 distinct CDR3 sequences, around 14% of them appearing once. The rearrangement links TRBV12-3 or TRBV12-4 to TRBJ1-1; D ambiguous. Material: blood, either unsorted or a sorted T cell fraction (not recorded which). The sequence was collected from a human donor who was either an allogeneic HSCT recipient or a stem cell or donor lymphocyte infusion donor (not recorded which). It is not recorded whose cells these are; they may come from a transplant donor. The CDR3 coding sequence is TGTGCCAGCAGCACCCCAGTGAACACTGAAGCTTTCTTT. Amino acid sequence: CASSTPVNTEAFF.